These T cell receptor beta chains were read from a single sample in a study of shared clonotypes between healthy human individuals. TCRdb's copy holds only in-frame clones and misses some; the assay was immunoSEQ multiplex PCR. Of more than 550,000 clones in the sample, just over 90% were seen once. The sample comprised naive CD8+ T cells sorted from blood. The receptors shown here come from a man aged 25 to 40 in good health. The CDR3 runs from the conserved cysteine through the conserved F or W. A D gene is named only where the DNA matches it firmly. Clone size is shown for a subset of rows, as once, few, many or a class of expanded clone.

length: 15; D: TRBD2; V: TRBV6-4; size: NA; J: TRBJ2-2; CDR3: CASSEGGRPTGELFF; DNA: TGTGCCAGCAGTGAAGGCGGGAGGCCCACCGGGGAGCTGTTTTTT
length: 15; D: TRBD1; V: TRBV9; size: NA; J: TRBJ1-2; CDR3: CASSVTGTGGGGYTF; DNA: TGTGCCAGCAGCGTAACCGGGACAGGGGGCGGTGGCTACACCTTC
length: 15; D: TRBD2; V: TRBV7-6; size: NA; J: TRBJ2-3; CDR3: CASSLAGGETDTQYF; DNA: TGTGCCAGCAGCTTAGCGGGAGGGGAAACAGATACGCAGTATTTT
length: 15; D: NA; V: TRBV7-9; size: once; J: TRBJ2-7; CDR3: CASSLDHLRIYEQYF; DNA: TGTGCCAGCAGCTTAGACCACCTGAGAATTTACGAGCAGTACTTC
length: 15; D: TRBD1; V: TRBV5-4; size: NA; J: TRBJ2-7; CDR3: CASSSRGTGTYEQYF; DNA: TGTGCCAGCAGCTCCCGGGGGACAGGCACCTACGAGCAGTACTTC
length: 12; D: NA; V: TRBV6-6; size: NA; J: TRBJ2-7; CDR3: CASSPIVYEQYF; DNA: TGTGCCAGCAGTCCAATAGTCTACGAGCAGTACTTC
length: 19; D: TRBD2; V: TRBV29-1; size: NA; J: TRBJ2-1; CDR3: CSVEDPGLVPSPSYNEQFF; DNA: TGCAGCGTTGAAGATCCGGGACTAGTCCCGAGCCCCTCCTACAATGAGCAGTTCTTC
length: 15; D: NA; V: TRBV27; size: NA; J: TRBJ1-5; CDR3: CASSLGRGTNQPQHF; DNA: TGTGCCAGCAGTTTAGGGAGGGGCACTAATCAGCCCCAGCATTTT
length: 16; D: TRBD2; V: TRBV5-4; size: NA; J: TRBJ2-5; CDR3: CASSLTGSGSRETQYF; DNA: TGTGCCAGCAGCTTGACGGGTAGCGGGAGTCGGGAGACCCAGTACTTC
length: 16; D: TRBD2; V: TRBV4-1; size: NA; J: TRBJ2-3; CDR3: CASSPFLAGDTDTQYF; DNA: TGCGCCAGCAGCCCGTTTCTAGCGGGAGACACAGATACGCAGTATTTT
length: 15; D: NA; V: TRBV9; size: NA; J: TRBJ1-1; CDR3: CASSGTGTLNTEAFF; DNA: TGTGCCAGCAGCGGAACCGGGACACTTAACACTGAAGCTTTCTTT
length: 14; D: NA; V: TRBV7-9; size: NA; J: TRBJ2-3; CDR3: CASSLGPSTDTQYF; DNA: TGTGCCAGCAGCTTAGGACCGAGCACAGATACGCAGTATTTT
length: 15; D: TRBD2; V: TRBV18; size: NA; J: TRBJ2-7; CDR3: CASSPKREMDYEQYF; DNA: TGTGCCAGCTCACCAAAGCGGGAGATGGATTACGAGCAGTACTTC
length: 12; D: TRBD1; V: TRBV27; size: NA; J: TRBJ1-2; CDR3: CASSLRGHGYTF; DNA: TGTGCCAGCAGTTTAAGGGGGCATGGCTACACCTTC
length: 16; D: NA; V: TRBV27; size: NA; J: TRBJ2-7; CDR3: CASSLKGRISTYEQYF; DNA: TGTGCCAGCAGTTTAAAGGGGCGAATCTCCACCTACGAGCAGTACTTC
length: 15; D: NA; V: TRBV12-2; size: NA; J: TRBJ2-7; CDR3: CASRPPPGAHYEQYF; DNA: TGTGCAAGTCGCCCCCCCCCAGGGGCCCACTACGAGCAGTACTTC
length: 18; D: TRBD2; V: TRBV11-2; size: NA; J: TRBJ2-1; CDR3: CASSRSGGGSGTYNERFF; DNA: TGTGCCAGCAGCCGCAGTGGGGGGGGTAGCGGGACCTACAATGAGCGGTTCTTC
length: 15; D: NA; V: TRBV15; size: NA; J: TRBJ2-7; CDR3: CATSRDRRGTHEQYF; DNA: TGTGCCACCAGCAGAGATCGGCGCGGGACCCACGAGCAGTACTTC
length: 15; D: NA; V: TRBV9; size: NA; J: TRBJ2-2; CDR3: CASSVVSENTGELFF; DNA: TGTGCCAGCAGCGTAGTGTCAGAGAACACCGGGGAGCTGTTTTTT
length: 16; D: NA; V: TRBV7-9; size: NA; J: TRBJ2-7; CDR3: CASSSRDTSWTYEQYF; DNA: TGTGCCAGCAGTTCGCGGGACACCTCTTGGACCTACGAGCAGTACTTC
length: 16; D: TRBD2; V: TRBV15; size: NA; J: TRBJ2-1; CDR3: CATSREAAGAYNEQFF; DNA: TGTGCCACCAGCAGAGAGGCGGCGGGAGCCTACAATGAGCAGTTCTTC
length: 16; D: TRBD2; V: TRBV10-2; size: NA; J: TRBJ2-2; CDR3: CASSVLAGDSSGELFF; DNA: TGCGCCAGCAGTGTCCTAGCGGGAGACTCTAGCGGGGAGCTGTTTTTT